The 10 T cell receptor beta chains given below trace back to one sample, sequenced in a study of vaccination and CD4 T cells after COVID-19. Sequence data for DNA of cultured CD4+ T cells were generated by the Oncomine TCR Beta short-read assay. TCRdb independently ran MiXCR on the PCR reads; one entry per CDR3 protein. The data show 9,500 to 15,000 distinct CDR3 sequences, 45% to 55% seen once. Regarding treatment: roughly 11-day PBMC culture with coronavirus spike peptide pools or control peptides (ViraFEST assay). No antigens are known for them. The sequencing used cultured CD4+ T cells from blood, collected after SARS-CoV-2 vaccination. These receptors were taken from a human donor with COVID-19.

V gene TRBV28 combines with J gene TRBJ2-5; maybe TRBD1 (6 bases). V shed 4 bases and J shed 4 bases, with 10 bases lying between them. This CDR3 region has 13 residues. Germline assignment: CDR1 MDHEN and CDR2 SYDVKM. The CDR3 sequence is CASSWAGVETQYF. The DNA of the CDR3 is TGTGCCAGCAGTTGGGCAGGGGTAGAGACCCAGTACTTC.

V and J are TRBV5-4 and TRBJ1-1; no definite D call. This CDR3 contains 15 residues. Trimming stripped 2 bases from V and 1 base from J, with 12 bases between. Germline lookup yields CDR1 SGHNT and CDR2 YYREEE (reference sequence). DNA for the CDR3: TGTGCCAGCAGCTTTAATATGCGCCGGAACACTGAAGCTTTCTTT. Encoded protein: CASSFNMRRNTEAFF. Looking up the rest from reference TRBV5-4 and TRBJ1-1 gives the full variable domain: ETGVTQSPTHLIKTRGQQVTLRCSSQSGHNTVSWYQQALGQGPQFIFQYYREEENGRGNFPPRFSGLQFPNYSSELNVNALELDDSALYLCASSFNMRRNTEAFFGQGTRLTVV.

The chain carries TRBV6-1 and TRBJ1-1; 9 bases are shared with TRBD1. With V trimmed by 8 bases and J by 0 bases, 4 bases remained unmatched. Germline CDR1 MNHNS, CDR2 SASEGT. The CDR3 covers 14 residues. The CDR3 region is CASGGTGLNTEAFF. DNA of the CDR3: TGTGCCAGCGGGGGGACAGGGTTGAACACTGAAGCTTTCTTT.

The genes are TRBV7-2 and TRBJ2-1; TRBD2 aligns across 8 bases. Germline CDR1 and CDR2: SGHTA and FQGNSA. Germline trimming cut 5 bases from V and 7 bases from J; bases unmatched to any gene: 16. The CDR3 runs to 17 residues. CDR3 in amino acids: CASSLGFGGAPWNEQFF. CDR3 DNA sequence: TGTGCCAGCAGCCTGGGGTTCGGGGGGGCTCCGTGGAATGAGCAGTTCTTC.

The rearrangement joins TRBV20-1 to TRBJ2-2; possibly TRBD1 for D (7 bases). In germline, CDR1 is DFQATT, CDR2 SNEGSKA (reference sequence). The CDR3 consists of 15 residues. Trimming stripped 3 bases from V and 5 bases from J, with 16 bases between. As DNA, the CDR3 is TGCAGTGCTAGTGGTTGGAGGGGGCATACCGGGGAGCTGTTTTTT. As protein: CSASGWRGHTGELFF.

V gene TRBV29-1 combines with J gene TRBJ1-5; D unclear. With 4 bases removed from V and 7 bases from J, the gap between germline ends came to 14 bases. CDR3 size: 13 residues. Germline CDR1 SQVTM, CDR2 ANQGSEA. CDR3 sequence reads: CSVGVGLGQPQHF. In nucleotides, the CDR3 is TGCAGCGTTGGCGTGGGCCTCGGGCAGCCCCAGCATTTT.

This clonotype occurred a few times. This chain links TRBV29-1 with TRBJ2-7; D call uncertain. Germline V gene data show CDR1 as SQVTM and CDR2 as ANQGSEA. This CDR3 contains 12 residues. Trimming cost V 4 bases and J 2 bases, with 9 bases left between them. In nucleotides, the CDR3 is TGCAGCGTTGTATGGGCTACCTACGAGCAGTACTTC. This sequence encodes CSVVWATYEQYF.

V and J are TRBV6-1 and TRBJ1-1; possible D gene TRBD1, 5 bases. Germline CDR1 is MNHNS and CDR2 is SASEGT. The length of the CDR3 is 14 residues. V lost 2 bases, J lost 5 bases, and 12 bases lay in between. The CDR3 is CASSERSPGTEAFF. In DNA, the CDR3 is TGTGCCAGCAGTGAAAGATCCCCAGGGACTGAAGCTTTCTTT.

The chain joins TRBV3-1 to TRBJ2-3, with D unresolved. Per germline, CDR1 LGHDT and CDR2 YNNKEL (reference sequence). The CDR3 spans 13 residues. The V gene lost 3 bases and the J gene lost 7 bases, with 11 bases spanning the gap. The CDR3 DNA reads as TGTGCCAGCAGCCAGACTGTTATGAATACGCAGTATTTT. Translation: CASSQTVMNTQYF.

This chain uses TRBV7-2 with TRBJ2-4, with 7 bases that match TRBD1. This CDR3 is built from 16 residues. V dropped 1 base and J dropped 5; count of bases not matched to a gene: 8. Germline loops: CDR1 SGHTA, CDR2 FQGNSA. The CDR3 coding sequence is TGTGCCAGCAGCTTAGTTGGTGCAGGGGGAGAAAACATTCAGTACTTC. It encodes CASSLVGAGGENIQYF. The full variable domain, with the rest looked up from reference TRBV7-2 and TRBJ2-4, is GAGVSQSPSNKVTEKGKDVELRCDPISGHTALYWYRQSLGQGLEFLIYFQGNSAPDKSGLPSDRFSAERTGGSVSTLTIQRTQQEDSAVYLCASSLVGAGGENIQYFGAGTRLSVL.